The 13 T cell receptor beta chains listed next were all sequenced from one sample in a study of cytomegalovirus exposure and HLA in healthy donors. PCR involved 60 Vbeta and 13 Jbeta primers. The data were produced by immunoSEQ multiplex PCR, yet TCRdb's version contains in-frame clones alone and is incomplete. The repertoire has around 150,000 clones, around 80% of them found once; the top ten carry approximately 6.2%. Sequenced: PBMCs. These receptors were taken from a man aged 35-49 years in good health and CMV-seropositive.

V usage is TRBV5-1 and J usage is TRBJ2-2; D is unclear. Germline V gene data show CDR1 as SGHRS and CDR2 as YFSETQ. The CDR3 has 12 amino acids. Trimming took 4 bases from V and 7 from J, leaving 8 bases between them. The CDR3 spells CASSRSDGELFF. The CDR3 DNA reads TGCGCCAGCAGCCGGAGTGACGGGGAGCTGTTTTTT.

The chain employs TRBV7-3 and TRBJ1-6; tentatively, D is TRBD1 (6 bases). The CDR3 is 14 amino acids. CDR1 and CDR2 (germline): SGHTA, FQGTGA. Trimming stripped 6 bases from V and 5 bases from J, with 11 bases between. CDR3 bases: TGTGCCAGCAGTCTGGACAGAAATAATTCACCCCTCCACTTT. The encoded protein is CASSLDRNNSPLHF.

The chain combines TRBV5-1 with TRBJ2-7; TRBD1 aligns across 7 bases. CDR3 size: 15 residues. The trim removed 4 bases at V and 1 base at J, leaving 8 bases unmatched. The germline gives CDR1 SGHRS, CDR2 YFSETQ. CDR3 DNA: TGCGCCAGCAGCGTTAATGGGGACAGTTCCTACGAGCAGTACTTC. It translates to CASSVNGDSSYEQYF.

In its sample, this clone was seen once. This CDR3 reads CASSWGVGQPQHF. The CDR3 bases are TGCGCCAGCAGCTGGGGGGTAGGGCAGCCCCAGCATTTT. The chain joins TRBV5-1 to TRBJ1-5, with TRBD1 as a possible D gene (5 bases). CDR3 length: 13 residues. Germline assignment: CDR1 SGHRS and CDR2 YFSETQ. The V end lost 3 bases, the J end lost 7 bases, and 11 bases lay between the germline ends.

V is TRBV19 and J is TRBJ1-1; 7 nucleotides match TRBD1. V shed 0 bases and J 5 bases; nucleotides not matched to a gene: 6. Germline V CDR1 and CDR2: LNHDA, SQIVND (reference sequence). CDR3 length: 15 residues. Here the CDR3 reads CASSIDFRGRTEAFF. The CDR3 nucleotides read TGTGCCAGTAGTATAGATTTCAGGGGGAGGACTGAAGCTTTCTTT.

V and J are TRBV12-5 and TRBJ1-1; 7 nucleotides match TRBD1. The CDR3 runs 12 residues. Trimming took 1 base from V and 10 from J; bases not matched to a gene: 3. Germline-derived CDR1 and CDR2 are LGHNT and FRNRAP. The DNA of the CDR3 is TGTGCTAGTGGTTTGGATAGGGGGCCAGCTTTCTTT. As protein: CASGLDRGPAFF.

This clone was seen once. The gene calls are TRBV5-1 and TRBJ1-1, with TRBD1 matching over 8 bases. The germline gives CDR1 SGHRS, CDR2 YFSETQ. V trimming: 4 bases; J trimming: 1 base; junction bases outside the gene matches: 3. The CDR3 covers 14 residues. CDR3 DNA: TGCGCCAGCAGCCCGGGACAGGCGAACACTGAAGCTTTCTTT. The encoded protein is CASSPGQANTEAFF.

This clone has only one observation. The gene calls are TRBV2 and TRBJ1-1; 11 bases are a match to TRBD1. This CDR3 has 15 residues. Looked up from germline, CDR1 is SNHLY and CDR2 is FYNNEI. V shed 5 bases and J 10 bases; nucleotides not matched to a gene: 12. The CDR3 DNA reads as TGTGCCAGCAGTCAAACCCCCGGGACAGGGGGGGCAGCTTTCTTT. Translated, it gives CASSQTPGTGGAAFF.

The chain is built from TRBV10-3 and TRBJ2-5; 7 bases line up with TRBD1. Near its end, the DNA agrees better with TRBJ2-7, so the J call may be wrong. The V gene's germline CDR1 is ENHRY and CDR2 SYGVKD. This CDR3 has 15 amino acids. CDR3 DNA sequence: TGTGCCATCAGGACGGGACAGCGCCCGTCCTACGAGCAGTACTTC. Translation: CAIRTGQRPSYEQYF.

V gene TRBV29-1 combines with J gene TRBJ2-1, with 9 bases fitting TRBD1. The CDR3 consists of 12 residues. CDR1 SQVTM and CDR2 ANQGSEA come from the germline V gene. Trimming at V came to 6 bases and at J to 3 bases, leaving 0 bases not matched to a gene. In nucleotides, the CDR3 is TGCAGCGTGGGACAGGGCTACAATGAGCAGTTCTTC. Translating it yields CSVGQGYNEQFF.

The CDR3 region is CASSSKRVPGTEAFF. The CDR3 bases are TGCGCCAGCAGCTCTAAGCGGGTCCCGGGCACTGAAGCTTTCTTT. The V call is TRBV5-1, the J call TRBJ1-1, with no clear D. The length of the CDR3 is 15 residues. Germline V lookup: CDR1 SGHRS, CDR2 YFSETQ. With 3 bases removed from V and 4 bases from J, the gap between germline ends came to 16 bases.

The chain links TRBV5-4 to TRBJ2-5; TRBD2 agrees at 7 bases. CDR1 and CDR2 from the germline V gene are SGHNT and YYREEE (reference sequence). Trimming removed 3 bases from V and 3 bases from J; junction bases left unmatched: 5. This CDR3 spans 14 amino acids. CDR3 DNA: TGTGCCAGCAGCTATGGCGGGAGAGAAGAGACCCAGTACTTC. It translates to CASSYGGREETQYF. The full variable domain, rest sourced from reference TRBV5-4 and TRBJ2-5, is ETGVTQSPTHLIKTRGQQVTLRCSSQSGHNTVSWYQQALGQGPQFIFQYYREEENGRGNFPPRFSGLQFPNYSSELNVNALELDDSALYLCASSYGGREETQYFGPGTRLLVL.

This chain connects TRBV28 to TRBJ2-5; the D gene is possibly TRBD2 (5 bases). The CDR3 spans 15 residues. V lost 6 bases to trimming and J lost 0 bases, with 14 bases between them. The germline gives CDR1 MDHEN, CDR2 SYDVKM. CDR3 nucleotides: TGTGCCAGCAGAGGACGGACTCCGCACCAAGAGACCCAGTACTTC. It yields the protein CASRGRTPHQETQYF.